This is a list of T cell receptor beta chains from one sample in a study of blood T cell repertoires in COVID-19. Method: immunoSEQ multiplex PCR; TCRdb's copy keeps in-frame clones and lacks some. The table shows 70,000 to 95,000 clones, with roughly 80% occurring only once. The sequenced material came from peripheral blood. The receptors come from a woman in her 70s with acute or convalescent COVID-19. Each CDR3 is given without its conserved first and last residue.

V gene	J gene	CDR3 protein
TRBV27	TRBJ2-5	ASSFRVRGETQY
TRBV11-2	TRBJ1-2	ASSLRKDGYT
TRBV5-6	TRBJ1-5	ASSRSDKDSNQPQH
TRBV6-5	TRBJ2-3	ASSYRGSTDTQY
TRBV29-1	TRBJ2-1	SASSGRVWNEQF
TRBV28	TRBJ2-3	ASRVGGSAFTDTQY
TRBV6-5	TRBJ2-7	ATRALPAYEQY
TRBV6-2/TRBV6-3	TRBJ1-5	ASSSETVSNQPQH
TRBV7-9	TRBJ1-1	ASSSRNTEAF
TRBV4-1	TRBJ2-7	ASRSELATYEQY
TRBV9	TRBJ1-1	ASSSPPYTEAF
TRBV4-1	TRBJ2-5	ASSQGSSGSLIETQY
TRBV5-1	TRBJ1-2	ASSNPSTGGYYGYT
TRBV5-1	TRBJ2-3	ASSLRARGSTDTQY
TRBV7-2	TRBJ1-1	ARSQGNTEAF
TRBV18	TRBJ1-1	ASVGTGWVTEAF
TRBV19	TRBJ2-1	ASSMGSGSSYNEQF
TRBV24-1	TRBJ2-1	ATSDARGNNEQF
TRBV2	TRBJ2-1	ASSEYGGAYNEQF
TRBV7-2	TRBJ2-7	ASSLVGDRADEQY
TRBV11-2	TRBJ1-3	ASSRGTAGNTIY
TRBV4-1	TRBJ1-4	ASSQWRNEKLF
TRBV19	TRBJ1-5	ASSDTGVRNQPQH
TRBV28	TRBJ1-5	ATTGTVSQPQH
TRBV28	TRBJ2-5	ASSQTSGRIETQY
TRBV4-1	TRBJ1-5	ASSLRVLAGALQPQH
TRBV29-1	TRBJ2-3	SVEGIRVTDTQY
TRBV20-1	TRBJ2-7	SAIQGYEQY